This TCR beta chain appears in the sequencing data of a study of tumor and adjacent non-tumor tissue in lung cancer. The template was RNA from unsorted bulk tissue. This non-tumor lung sample came from over 3 cm beyond the tumor edge. A modified ARM-PCR protocol with three rounds of nested PCR amplified TCRbeta. TCRdb recomputed calls from the multiplex PCR reads with MiXCR, one row per CDR3 protein. The sample includes some 97,000 distinct CDR3 sequences, 55% to 65% seen only once; the top ten take less than 20%. Germline values: CDR1 DFQATT, CDR2 SNEGSKA (reference sequence). The CDR3 sequence is 12 residues long. As for this clonotype: The junction and the germline gene differ at one end; a read error may be behind it.

The J gene is TRBJ2-3, the V gene TRBV20-1; D could derive from TRBD1 or TRBD2 (5 bases each). The source of this sequence is a man aged 25-45 years with non-small cell lung cancer. Input material: distant non-tumor lung tissue. In nucleotides, the CDR3 is TGCAGTGCGATGGGACGGGCAGACACTAAGTATTTC. Amino acids: CSAMGRADTKYF.